Listed below are T cell receptor beta chains from one sample, sequenced in a study of blood T cell repertoires in COVID-19. Measured with immunoSEQ multiplex PCR; TCRdb has only the in-frame clones, and not every one. The data show around 160,000 clones, about four fifths seen once. Sequences were obtained from PBMCs or T cells enriched from blood (not recorded which). The receptors originated from a woman aged 60 to 75 who had recovered from COVID-19. Both conserved end residues are part of each CDR3. D genes are given only for firm matches. Part of the rows lack a size; the others show once, few, many or a class for expanded clones.

size: .; D: TRBD1; V: TRBV18; J: TRBJ1-5; CDR3: CASSPPEGQGGQPQHF; DNA: TGTGCCAGCTCACCACCAGAAGGACAGGGAGGACAGCCCCAGCATTTT
size: .; D: TRBD2; V: TRBV5-1; J: TRBJ2-6; CDR3: CASSLGTSGGDVLTF; DNA: TGCGCCAGCAGCTTGGGGACTAGCGGGGGTGACGTCCTGACTTTC
size: few; D: .; V: TRBV28; J: TRBJ1-2; CDR3: CASSINTNYGYTF; DNA: TGTGCCAGCAGTATTAATACTAACTATGGCTACACCTTC
size: few; D: .; V: TRBV3-1/TRBV3-2; J: TRBJ1-3; CDR3: CASRKGSGNTIYF; DNA: TGTGCCAGCAGAAAGGGGTCCGGAAACACCATATATTTT
size: .; D: TRBD1; V: TRBV5-1; J: TRBJ1-3; CDR3: CASSPTGGNGNTIYF; DNA: TGCGCCAGCAGTCCGACAGGGGGGAATGGAAACACCATATATTTT
size: .; D: TRBD1; V: TRBV7-2; J: TRBJ1-5; CDR3: CASSAYGTGNQPQHF; DNA: TGTGCCAGCAGCGCCTACGGGACAGGTAATCAGCCCCAGCATTTT
size: .; D: TRBD2; V: TRBV2; J: TRBJ2-3; CDR3: CASSGTSPDTQYF; DNA: TGTGCCAGCAGCGGGACTAGCCCAGATACGCAGTATTTT
size: .; D: TRBD2; V: TRBV7-2; J: TRBJ2-3; CDR3: CASNRGGPSDTQYF; DNA: TGTGCCAGCAATCGGGGGGGGCCATCAGATACGCAGTATTTT
size: few; D: .; V: TRBV4-2; J: TRBJ1-6; CDR3: CASSQDERGSPLHF; DNA: TGTGCCAGCAGCCAAGATGAGAGAGGATCACCCCTCCACTTT
size: .; D: TRBD1; V: TRBV5-1; J: TRBJ1-2; CDR3: CASSLGQGIYGYTF; DNA: TGCGCCAGCAGCTTGGGACAGGGAATCTATGGCTACACCTTC
size: .; D: TRBD1; V: TRBV5-1; J: TRBJ1-2; CDR3: CASSLGQPGQGLGYTF; DNA: TGCGCCAGCAGCTTGGGCCAACCGGGACAGGGTCTTGGCTACACCTTC
size: once; D: TRBD2; V: TRBV5-1; J: TRBJ2-1; CDR3: CASSLSRGGQYNEQFF; DNA: TGCGCCAGCAGCTTGTCGCGGGGGGGCCAATACAATGAGCAGTTCTTC
size: .; D: TRBD2; V: TRBV4-1; J: TRBJ2-2; CDR3: CASSQRFGGGAGTGELFF; DNA: TGCGCCAGCAGCCAAAGATTTGGCGGGGGGGCCGGCACCGGGGAGCTGTTTTTT
size: .; D: TRBD1; V: TRBV6-6; J: TRBJ2-7; CDR3: CASTLTGQGDEQYF; DNA: TGTGCCAGCACCTTAACGGGACAGGGTGACGAGCAGTACTTC
size: .; D: .; V: TRBV29-1; J: TRBJ2-5; CDR3: CSVGSGETQYF; DNA: TGCAGCGTTGGAAGCGGGGAGACCCAGTACTTC
size: .; D: .; V: TRBV2; J: TRBJ1-1; CDR3: CASSESGHLNTEAFF; DNA: TGTGCCAGCAGTGAATCGGGACATCTGAACACTGAAGCTTTCTTT
size: few; D: TRBD1; V: TRBV19; J: TRBJ1-1; CDR3: CASSMVPGQGAFF; DNA: TGTGCCAGTAGTATGGTGCCGGGACAGGGGGCTTTCTTT
size: .; D: .; V: TRBV12-3/TRBV12-4; J: TRBJ1-5; CDR3: CASNIGVSQPQHF; DNA: TGTGCCAGCAACATCGGGGTTTCCCAGCCCCAGCATTTT
size: .; D: TRBD1; V: TRBV10-3; J: TRBJ1-1; CDR3: CAISESTGAYTEAFF; DNA: TGTGCCATCAGTGAGTCGACAGGGGCGTACACTGAAGCTTTCTTT
size: .; D: TRBD1; V: TRBV11-2; J: TRBJ1-1; CDR3: CASSFRGTVNTEAFF; DNA: TGTGCCAGCAGCTTCAGGGGGACGGTGAACACTGAAGCTTTCTTT
size: .; D: TRBD2; V: TRBV10-3; J: TRBJ2-7; CDR3: CAISAGGSSYEQYF; DNA: TGTGCCATCAGCGCGGGGGGCAGCTCCTACGAGCAGTACTTC
size: few; D: TRBD1; V: TRBV6-5; J: TRBJ2-7; CDR3: CASTEPGQGANEQYF; DNA: TGTGCCAGCACCGAACCGGGACAGGGGGCTAACGAGCAGTACTTC
size: once; D: .; V: TRBV19; J: TRBJ1-2; CDR3: CASSFQGSLGYTF; DNA: TGTGCCAGTAGTTTCCAGGGTTCTCTTGGCTACACCTTC
size: .; D: .; V: TRBV11-2; J: TRBJ1-5; CDR3: CASSLGGDQPQHF; DNA: TGTGCCAGCAGCTTAGGCGGGGATCAGCCCCAGCATTTT
size: .; D: TRBD1; V: TRBV2; J: TRBJ1-1; CDR3: CASSDGDSRFF; DNA: TGTGCCAGCAGTGATGGGGACAGTCGATTTTTT
size: .; D: .; V: TRBV3-1/TRBV3-2; J: TRBJ2-1; CDR3: CASSQGGRDEQFF; DNA: TGTGCCAGCAGCCAAGGGGGGCGCGATGAGCAGTTCTTC